A single sample is the source of the 23 T cell receptor beta chains below, sequenced in a study of blood T cell repertoires in COVID-19 (dated by TCRdb to the early 2020s). The method was the immunoSEQ multiplex PCR assay. The immuneACCESS repertoire file appears here via TCRdb, limited to in-frame rearrangements. These files lack a portion of the clones; in checked studies, under half of the deficit traces to unresolved V genes, and the cause of the others is not known. Counted in this sample were around 380,000 clones; around 87% of them appeared once. The ten largest clonotypes hold approximately 1.2% of the sample. Sequencing was carried out using PBMCs or T cells enriched from blood (not recorded which). All receptors come from a man aged 30 to 39 who had recovered from COVID-19.

The genes are TRBV19 and TRBJ2-7, with 12 bases identical to TRBD1. The length of the CDR3 is 16 residues. Germline CDR1 and CDR2: LNHDA and SQIVND (reference sequence). After removal of 5 bases from V and 5 bases from J, the junction contained 10 bases not matched to a gene. The CDR3 DNA is TGTGCCAGTAGTGGTCTCCCGGGACAGGGGGCCCACGAGCAGTACTTC. It translates to CASSGLPGQGAHEQYF. The full variable domain, rest sourced from reference TRBV19 and TRBJ2-7, is DGGITQSPKYLFRKEGQNVTLSCEQNLNHDAMYWYRQDPGQGLRLIYYSQIVNDFQKGDIAEGYSVSREKKESFPLTVTSAQKNPTAFYLCASSGLPGQGAHEQYFGPGTRLTVT.

The V call is TRBV3-1 (or the pseudogene TRBV3-2), the J call TRBJ2-3; D is perhaps TRBD1 (6 bases). The CDR3 covers 17 residues. Germline assignment: CDR1 LGHDT and CDR2 YNNKEL (reference sequence). The V end was cut by 1 base, the J end by 1 base, with 15 bases between. The DNA of the CDR3 is TGTGCCAGCAGCCAAGGAACCGTCGCAGGGGGCACAGATACGCAGTATTTT. The encoded protein is CASSQGTVAGGTDTQYF.

The chain combines TRBV30 with TRBJ2-1; D is ambiguous. Trimming stripped 5 bases from V and 8 bases from J, with 10 bases between. CDR1 GTSNPN and CDR2 SVGIG come from the germline V gene (reference sequence). The CDR3 consists of 11 residues. This chain's CDR3 is CAWAEVYEQFF. The DNA of the CDR3 is TGTGCCTGGGCCGAGGTGTATGAGCAGTTCTTC. The full variable domain, its missing parts supplied by reference TRBV30 and TRBJ2-1, is SQTIHQWPATLVQPVGSPLSLECTVEGTSNPNLYWYRQAAGRGLQLLFYSVGIGQISSEVPQNLSASRPQDRQFILSSKKLLLSDSGFYLCAWAEVYEQFFGPGTRLTVL.

The chain uses TRBV7-9 and TRBJ1-1; 8 positions match TRBD1. The V gene's germline CDR1 is SEHNR and CDR2 FQNEAQ (reference sequence). The CDR3 spans 15 residues. J was trimmed by 8 bases and V by 5 bases; bases with no gene match: 13. CDR3 region: CASSPPDRATTEAFF. The CDR3 nucleotides are TGTGCCAGCAGCCCCCCGGACAGGGCCACGACCGAAGCTTTCTTT.

The chain is built from TRBV7-9 and TRBJ1-1, with TRBD1 as a possible D gene (6 bases). The CDR3 covers 15 residues. Per the germline V gene, CDR1 is SEHNR and CDR2 is FQNEAQ (reference sequence). V shed 5 bases and J shed 0 bases, with 13 bases lying between them. CDR3 bases: TGTGCCAGCAGCCTAGGGACATTTGTGAACACTGAAGCTTTCTTT. Protein product: CASSLGTFVNTEAFF.

The CDR3 coding sequence is TGTGCCAGCAGCTTAATCCGGGGGGAACAACCTAATGAGCAGTTCTTC. Protein sequence: CASSLIRGEQPNEQFF. V and J are TRBV7-9 and TRBJ2-1; 7 nucleotides align to TRBD2. CDR3 length: 16 amino acids. CDR1 and CDR2 from the germline V gene are SEHNR and FQNEAQ (reference sequence). Losses at the gene ends were 2 bases for V and 7 bases for J; bases not matched to a gene: 11. Complete variable domain (other parts from reference TRBV7-9 and TRBJ2-1): DTGVSQNPRHKITKRGQNVTFRCDPISEHNRLYWYRQTLGQGPEFLTYFQNEAQLEKSRLLSDRFSAERPKGSFSTLEIQRTEQGDSAMYLCASSLIRGEQPNEQFFGPGTRLTVL.

This clone was seen a single time. V and J are TRBV3-1 (or the pseudogene TRBV3-2) and TRBJ1-1, with a tentative D call TRBD1 (6 bases). Deletions cut 0 bases from V and 11 bases from J, with 10 bases between. The germline V gene has CDR1 LGHDT and CDR2 YNNKEL (reference sequence). This CDR3 is built from 12 residues. The CDR3 DNA follows: TGTGCCAGCAGCCAAGACCCCCAGGGGGCTTTCTTT. This translates into CASSQDPQGAFF.

V and J are TRBV4-1 and TRBJ1-6, with D unresolved. Germline V CDR1 and CDR2: MGHRA, YSYEKL. CDR3 length: 15 residues. V lost 4 bases and J 9 bases, leaving 16 bases between the germline ends. The CDR3 nucleotides are TGCGCCAGCAGCCGCGAGGTGGGTCCAGTTTCACCCCTCCACTTT. Its protein is CASSREVGPVSPLHF.

The chain is built from TRBV27 and TRBJ2-7, with 10 bases lining up with TRBD1. Germline loops: CDR1 MNHEY, CDR2 SMNVEV (reference sequence). The length of the CDR3 is 16 residues. Trimming removed 5 bases from V and 3 bases from J; junction bases left unmatched: 10. The CDR3 here is CASSVGGTGVNYEQYF. As DNA, the CDR3 is TGTGCCAGCAGTGTGGGAGGGACAGGGGTAAACTACGAGCAGTACTTC.

This chain uses TRBV20-1 with TRBJ2-3, with D tentatively TRBD1 (6 bases). Germline CDR1 reads DFQATT; CDR2 reads SNEGSKA (reference sequence). CDR3 size: 11 residues. The CDR3 is CSPRGTDTQYF. DNA for the CDR3: TGCAGCCCCAGGGGAACAGATACGCAGTATTTT.

This CDR3 is CASSQDYRAGGITDTQYF. DNA for the CDR3: TGCGCCAGCAGCCAAGATTACCGAGCGGGGGGTATCACAGATACGCAGTATTTT. The rearrangement uses TRBV4-1 and TRBJ2-3, with 9 bases identical to TRBD2. CDR3 length equals 18 residues. CDR1 and CDR2 from the germline V gene are MGHRA and YSYEKL. After removal of 0 bases from V and 2 bases from J, the junction contained 9 bases not matched to a gene.

This chain uses TRBV7-3 with TRBJ2-1, with 14 bases lining up with TRBD2. In germline, CDR1 is SGHTA, CDR2 FQGTGA. CDR3 size: 18 residues. The trim removed 5 bases at V and 4 bases at J, leaving 10 bases unmatched. The CDR3 DNA reads as TGTGCCAGCAGCCGTCGGACTAGCGGGGGGTTGGGTTACAATGAGCAGTTCTTC. It encodes CASSRRTSGGLGYNEQFF.

This chain joins TRBV7-3 and TRBJ2-3; 10 nucleotides line up with TRBD2. Trimming removed 5 bases from V and 4 bases from J; junction bases left unmatched: 3. Germline-derived CDR1 and CDR2 are SGHTA and FQGTGA. This CDR3 spans 14 amino acids. This chain's CDR3 is CASSPLAGADTQYF. The CDR3 DNA reads TGTGCCAGCAGCCCCCTAGCGGGGGCAGATACGCAGTATTTT.

The CDR3 region is CASSQFPGQGRMNIQYF. For the CDR3, the DNA is TGCGCCAGCAGTCAATTTCCTGGACAGGGAAGGATGAACATTCAGTACTTC. The chain combines TRBV23-1 with TRBJ2-4, with 8 bases fitting TRBD1. TRBV23-1 is assigned to the ORF class and has an uncertain function. CDR3 size: 17 residues. The junction had 12 bases not matched to a gene; V was cut back by 1 base and J by 7 bases.

Here the CDR3 DNA reads TGTGCCAGCTCACCCGGACAGGGGTTATATGGCTACACCTTC. Its translation is CASSPGQGLYGYTF. The chain couples TRBV18 to TRBJ1-2; the match to TRBD1 covers 9 bases. The trim removed 3 bases at V and 5 bases at J, leaving 4 bases unmatched. Looked up from germline, CDR1 is KGHSH and CDR2 is LQKENI. CDR3 length: 14 residues.

The CDR3 DNA reads as TGTGCCAGCAGTTACGCCACAGGGGGCGCGGGCTACACCTTC. This codes for CASSYATGGAGYTF. V and J are TRBV6-5 and TRBJ1-2, with TRBD1 identical over 9 bases. In germline, CDR1 is MNHEY, CDR2 SVGAGI. CDR3 length: 14 amino acids. V trimming: 2 bases; J trimming: 8 bases; junction bases outside the gene matches: 6.

The gene calls are TRBV3-1 (or the pseudogene TRBV3-2) and TRBJ2-7; no reliable D call. The CDR3 totals 14 residues. CDR1 LGHDT and CDR2 YNNKEL come from the germline V gene (reference sequence). Trimming cost V 3 bases and J 0 bases, with 9 bases left between them. The CDR3 coding sequence is TGTGCCAGCAGCCATGTACAGAGCTCCTACGAGCAGTACTTC. This codes for CASSHVQSSYEQYF.

CDR3 sequence reads: CASSLNAASYNEQFF. CDR3 in DNA: TGTGCCAGCAGCTTAAATGCGGCCTCCTACAATGAGCAGTTCTTC. The chain has TRBV7-6 and TRBJ2-1; no definite D call. Germline V lookup: CDR1 SGHVS, CDR2 FNYEAQ. The V gene lost 2 bases and the J gene lost 0 bases, with 8 bases spanning the gap. This CDR3 has 15 amino acids. Full variable domain (rest looked up from reference TRBV7-6 and TRBJ2-1): GAGVSQSPRYKVTKRGQDVALRCDPISGHVSLYWYRQALGQGPEFLTYFNYEAQQDKSGLPNDRFSAERPEGSISTLTIQRTEQRDSAMYRCASSLNAASYNEQFFGPGTRLTVL.

This chain uses TRBV7-9 with TRBJ2-5; TRBD2 might be the D (5 bases). CDR1 and CDR2 (germline): SEHNR, FQNEAQ (reference sequence). The CDR3 is made up of 15 amino acids. The V and J ends lost 0 bases and 1 base respectively, with 9 bases between them. The DNA of the CDR3 is TGTGCCAGCAGCTTAGCAAGCGGTGCCCAAGAGACCCAGTACTTC. Residues: CASSLASGAQETQYF. Full variable domain (missing parts from reference TRBV7-9 and TRBJ2-5): DTGVSQNPRHKITKRGQNVTFRCDPISEHNRLYWYRQTLGQGPEFLTYFQNEAQLEKSRLLSDRFSAERPKGSFSTLEIQRTEQGDSAMYLCASSLASGAQETQYFGPGTRLLVL.

This chain connects TRBV11-3 to TRBJ2-7; 7 nucleotides line up with TRBD1. The CDR3 is made up of 14 amino acids. CDR1 and CDR2 (germline): SGHNT, YENEEA. V was clipped by 1 base and J by 3 bases; unmatched bases: 3. DNA for the CDR3: TGTGCCAGCAGCTTAGGGACAGGACTCTACGAGCAGTACTTC. Translating gives CASSLGTGLYEQYF.

The chain carries TRBV5-3 and TRBJ1-5; D gene uncertain. TRBV5-3 is assigned to the ORF class and has an uncertain function. The CDR3 consists of 16 residues. Trimming cost V 2 bases and J 2 bases, with 14 bases left between them. CDR3 residues: CARSLGGADGNQPQHF. In DNA, the CDR3 is TGTGCCAGAAGCTTAGGAGGCGCTGATGGCAATCAGCCCCAGCATTTT.

J is TRBJ2-1 and V is TRBV4-2, with 7 bases that match TRBD1. The junction had 9 bases not matched to a gene; V was cut back by 2 bases and J by 2 bases. This CDR3 region has 17 residues. Germline loops: CDR1 LGHNA, CDR2 YNFKEQ. The DNA of the CDR3 is TGTGCCAGCAGCCAACAGCCAGGGGGTTATACCTACAATGAGCAGTTCTTC. It yields the protein CASSQQPGGYTYNEQFF.

The chain links TRBV18 to TRBJ2-5; 8 bases fit TRBD2. Germline lookup yields CDR1 KGHSH and CDR2 LQKENI. V shed 1 base, J shed 5 bases, and the junction held 3 bases outside the gene matches. The CDR3 spans 14 residues. For the CDR3, the DNA is TGTGCCAGCTCACCACAAGCGGGGGTGGAGACCCAGTACTTC. This translates into CASSPQAGVETQYF. The full variable domain, with the rest looked up from reference TRBV18 and TRBJ2-5, is NAGVMQNPRHLVRRRGQEARLRCSPMKGHSHVYWYRQLPEEGLKFMVYLQKENIIDESGMPKERFSAEFPKEGPSILRIQQVVRGDSAAYFCASSPQAGVETQYFGPGTRLLVL.